This is a list of T cell receptor beta chains from one sample in a study of cytomegalovirus exposure and HLA in healthy donors. Sequencing used immunoSEQ multiplex PCR; TCRdb keeps in-frame clones, though not all of them. The data show some 150,000 clones, approximately 79% seen once. The sequenced material came from PBMCs. These receptors originate from a woman in her forties in good health and CMV-seropositive. CDR3s include the opening cysteine and the closing phenylalanine or tryptophan.

TRBV9	TRBJ1-1	CASSEGDTEAFF
TRBV9	TRBJ1-1	CASSGGSPVSNTEAFF
TRBV2	TRBJ2-4	CASSGRQGAKNIQYF
TRBV4-2	TRBJ2-7	CASPTRGKAYEQYF
TRBV7-9	TRBJ1-1	CASSLGSYVQGAEAFF
TRBV19	TRBJ2-2	CASSVVRAVTGELFF
TRBV7-3	TRBJ2-5	CASSPGLAGDLQETQYF
TRBV7-3	TRBJ1-2	CASSNPGGDGYTF
TRBV18	TRBJ1-4	CASSLGSTNEKLFF
TRBV7-2	TRBJ2-5	CASSFRLGQETQYF
TRBV21-1	TRBJ1-3	CASSKRRDRCSGNTIYF
TRBV6-5	TRBJ2-3	CASSYSPYYPTDTQYF
TRBV30	TRBJ1-1	CAWNPLGGTEAFF
TRBV6-1	TRBJ1-5	CASSYNRLQPQHF
TRBV27	TRBJ2-5	CASTAYVGGRKTQYF
TRBV15	TRBJ2-1	CATSNARTGSNEQFF
TRBV7-3	TRBJ2-1	CASSRGGAGGNEQFF
TRBV7-9	TRBJ2-7	CASSQSLRIHEQYF
TRBV2	TRBJ1-4	CASKVGTADEKLFF
TRBV14	TRBJ2-7	CASSQEWDRGLSKQYF
TRBV5-4	NA	CASSLEAGPGFEQYF
TRBV5-4	TRBJ2-7	CASSLGTGGSYEQYF
TRBV6-1	TRBJ2-7	CASKRGHDSYEQYF
TRBV29-1	TRBJ2-3	CSVRGRLTDTQYF
TRBV19	TRBJ2-1	CASSGTLANAYNEQFF
TRBV4-2	TRBJ1-1	CASSQDGTGSRGAFF
TRBV7-9	TRBJ2-5	CAHRPELGTQYF
TRBV6-5	TRBJ1-1	CASSPGDTEAFF
TRBV7-6	TRBJ2-7	CASSFPGGEQYF
TRBV10-1	TRBJ1-2	CASSDGKGYTF
TRBV6-5	TRBJ2-1	CASSLIQGSYNEQFF
TRBV30	TRBJ1-2	CAWSVGRVHGYTF
TRBV18	TRBJ1-3	CASSPSQATGNTIYF
TRBV28	TRBJ2-7	CASRPDSYEQYF
TRBV27	TRBJ2-1	CASSLAPYNEQFF
TRBV11-3	TRBJ2-7	CASSTGQGASEQYF
TRBV4-1	TRBJ1-5	CASSQTEYSNQPQHF
TRBV9	TRBJ2-1	CASSAKGTSSTGEQFF
TRBV14	TRBJ1-2	CASSHRQGSYGYTF
TRBV5-1	TRBJ1-3	CASSAIPGTLQSGNTIYF
TRBV6-1	TRBJ1-4	CASSEAAIPTNEKLFF
TRBV6-5	TRBJ1-2	CASSASTGGDYGYTF
TRBV6-5	TRBJ2-5	CASSYFSSGALETQYF
TRBV18	TRBJ2-3	CASSPLLALSTDTQYF
TRBV4-2	TRBJ2-1	CASRPTLSGGYNEQFF
TRBV18	TRBJ1-5	CASSTTGSNQPQHF
TRBV6-6	TRBJ1-1	CASSWGGSVNTEAFF
TRBV7-3	TRBJ2-2	CATARGSNTGELFF
TRBV7-9	TRBJ2-5	CASSPQGGRATQYF
TRBV7-9	TRBJ2-3	CASSPLSGDSTDTQYF
TRBV28	TRBJ2-7	CASSLLPPSEEQYF
TRBV27	TRBJ1-1	CASRTGVMNTEAFF
TRBV19	TRBJ1-2	CASTSSEGQGVLETGYTF
TRBV6-5	TRBJ1-1	CASSDTVLNTEAFF
TRBV10-3	TRBJ2-2	CATRDSNTGELFF
TRBV10-3	TRBJ1-2	CAISESGQGATIRYTF
TRBV18	TRBJ2-1	CASSSTGTGIYNEQFF